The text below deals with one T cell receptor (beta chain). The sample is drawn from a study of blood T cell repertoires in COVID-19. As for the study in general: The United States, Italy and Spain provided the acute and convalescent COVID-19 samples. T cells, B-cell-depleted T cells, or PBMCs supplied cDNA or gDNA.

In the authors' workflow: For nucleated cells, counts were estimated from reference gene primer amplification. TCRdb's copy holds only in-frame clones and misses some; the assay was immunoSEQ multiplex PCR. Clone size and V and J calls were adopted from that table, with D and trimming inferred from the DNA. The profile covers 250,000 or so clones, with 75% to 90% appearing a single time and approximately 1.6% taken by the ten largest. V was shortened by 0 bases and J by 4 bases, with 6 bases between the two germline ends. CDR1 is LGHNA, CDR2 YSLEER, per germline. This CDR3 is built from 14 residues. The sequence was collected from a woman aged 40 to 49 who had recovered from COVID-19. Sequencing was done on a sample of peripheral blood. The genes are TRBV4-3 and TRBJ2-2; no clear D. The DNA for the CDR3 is TGCGCCAGCAGCCAAGATCCCCTCACCGGGGAGCTGTTTTTT. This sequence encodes CASSQDPLTGELFF.